The rows below give T cell receptor beta chains drawn from one sample of a study of T cell responses to AZD1222 COVID-19 vaccine. The protocol was immunoSEQ multiplex PCR, while the TCRdb copy is restricted to in-frame clones and leaves out a portion. Here the sample spans about 180,000 clones, 85% to 95% being singletons. Material: peripheral blood, obtained 28 days after the second AZD1222 dose. These receptors originate from an adult who received the AZD1222 COVID-19 vaccine. Each CDR3 is given with its conserved first and last residue. A D gene is named only where the DNA matches it firmly. Clone size is shown for a subset of rows, as once, few, many or a class of expanded clone.

cdr3_nt | cdr3_aa | d_call | v_call | cdr3_length | j_call | clone_size
TGCGCCAGCAGCTTGACAGGGGCCCCAAACACTGAAGCTTTCTTT | CASSLTGAPNTEAFF | TRBD1 | TRBV5-1 | 15 | TRBJ1-1 | NA
TGTGCCAGCAGCGCAGCGGGTACCGCCTACAATGAGCAGTTCTTC | CASSAAGTAYNEQFF | NA | TRBV9 | 15 | TRBJ2-1 | NA
TGTGCCAGCAGACCAGGCTCAGGGGGAACTTACGAGCAGTACTTC | CASRPGSGGTYEQYF | TRBD1 | TRBV6-5 | 15 | TRBJ2-7 | NA
TGTGCCAGCAGGGGGCCTGGGGCCAACGTCCTGACTTTC | CASRGPGANVLTF | NA | TRBV27 | 13 | TRBJ2-6 | NA
TGCGCCAGCAGCTGGTGGGAAGGAGAAAAACTGTTTTTT | CASSWWEGEKLFF | NA | TRBV5-1 | 13 | TRBJ1-4 | NA
TGCGCCAGCAGGGAGAATAGCAATCAGCCCCAGCATTTT | CASRENSNQPQHF | NA | TRBV10-2 | 13 | TRBJ1-5 | NA
TGTGCCATCAGTGGGACTAGCGGGAGGGCAGATACGCAGTATTTT | CAISGTSGRADTQYF | TRBD2 | TRBV10-3 | 15 | TRBJ2-3 | NA
TGCGCCAGCAGCCAAGATACTTCCCGGAATACGCAGTATTTT | CASSQDTSRNTQYF | NA | TRBV4-3 | 14 | TRBJ2-3 | NA
TGTGCCAGCAGTCCTAGCGGGATTATCCTTCGGGACAATGAGCAGTTCTTC | CASSPSGIILRDNEQFF | TRBD2 | TRBV28 | 17 | TRBJ2-1 | NA
TGCGCCAGCAGCTTGGCTAGGGGGAAAGGGCCAACCCTCCACTTT | CASSLARGKGPTLHF | NA | TRBV5-1 | 15 | TRBJ1-6 | NA
TGTGCCAGCAATAAAGGACCGAACACTGAAGCTTTCTTT | CASNKGPNTEAFF | NA | TRBV12-3/TRBV12-4 | 13 | TRBJ1-1 | NA
TGTGCCAGCAGCCCAAGCGGTAGCGGGTTCTCTAACACAGATACGCAGTATTTT | CASSPSGSGFSNTDTQYF | TRBD2 | TRBV11-2 | 18 | TRBJ2-3 | NA
TGTGCCAGCTCAAGGGACAGGGTAGAATCACCCCTCCACTTT | CASSRDRVESPLHF | TRBD1 | TRBV18 | 14 | TRBJ1-6 | NA
TGTGCCAGCAGTTCGGGACGTCTCTCCTCCTACAATGAGCAGTTCTTC | CASSSGRLSSYNEQFF | NA | TRBV3-1/TRBV3-2 | 16 | TRBJ2-1 | NA
TGTGCCAGCATACAGGGGGCGCGAGTGAACACCATATATTTT | CASIQGARVNTIYF | TRBD1 | TRBV6-5 | 14 | TRBJ1-3 | once
TGTGCCAGCAGCCCATCTACAGAGGGTGGAAACACTGAAGCTTTCTTT | CASSPSTEGGNTEAFF | NA | TRBV3-1/TRBV3-2 | 16 | TRBJ1-1 | once
TGTGCCAGTTCGCCGTGGGGGGTTTCAACTAATGAAAAACTGTTTTTT | CASSPWGVSTNEKLFF | NA | TRBV27 | 16 | TRBJ1-4 | once
TGTGCCAGCAGCGTAGATCAGGTAGATACGCAGTATTTT | CASSVDQVDTQYF | NA | TRBV9 | 13 | TRBJ2-3 | once
TGCGCCAGCAGCTTGGATAGGCGTGGGACTAGCGGCACCAATGAGCAGTTCTTC | CASSLDRRGTSGTNEQFF | TRBD2 | TRBV5-1 | 18 | TRBJ2-1 | few
TGTGCCAGTAGTAAAGACGCCGCAAACCGGGGCTACGAGCAGTACTTC | CASSKDAANRGYEQYF | NA | TRBV19 | 16 | TRBJ2-7 | NA
TGCGCCAGCAGCCCGGACAGTGGCTATGGCTACACCTTC | CASSPDSGYGYTF | NA | TRBV5-1 | 13 | TRBJ1-2 | NA
TGTGCCAGCAGTGACGAGACCTTCACAGATACGCAGTATTTT | CASSDETFTDTQYF | NA | TRBV25-1 | 14 | TRBJ2-3 | NA
TGTGCCAGCAGCTTGGATGACCTCTATGGCTACACCTTC | CASSLDDLYGYTF | NA | TRBV5-6 | 13 | TRBJ1-2 | NA
TGTGCCAGCTCACCAGTTGGATTCACCTACGAGCAGTACTTC | CASSPVGFTYEQYF | NA | TRBV18 | 14 | TRBJ2-7 | NA
TGTGCCAGCTCACCACTAGCGGGATTCACCAATGAGCAGTTCTTC | CASSPLAGFTNEQFF | TRBD2 | TRBV18 | 15 | TRBJ2-1 | NA
TGTGCCAGCAGTTGGAACACTGAAGCTTTCTTT | CASSWNTEAFF | NA | TRBV6-2/TRBV6-3 | 11 | TRBJ1-1 | NA
TGTGCCAGCAGCTTAGGTCCAGTTGAAGCTTTCTTT | CASSLGPVEAFF | NA | TRBV7-8 | 12 | TRBJ1-1 | NA
TGTGCCAGCACCCTCGGACAGGCCTACGAGCAGTACTTC | CASTLGQAYEQYF | TRBD1 | TRBV28 | 13 | TRBJ2-7 | NA
TGTGCCAGCAGTTTTTCACCGAATGAAAAATTGTTTTTT | CASSFSPNEKLFF | NA | TRBV27 | 13 | TRBJ1-4 | NA
TGCGCCAGCAGCTGGACAAGCACAGATACGCAGTATTTT | CASSWTSTDTQYF | NA | TRBV5-1 | 13 | TRBJ2-3 | few
TGTGCCAGCAGTTATGGCGGGGTAACCTACGAGCAGTACTTC | CASSYGGVTYEQYF | NA | TRBV28 | 14 | TRBJ2-7 | NA
TGTGCCAGCAGTCCCCGGGACAGGGTGATAGGGCCCCAGCATTTT | CASSPRDRVIGPQHF | TRBD1 | TRBV6-6 | 15 | TRBJ1-5 | once
TGTGCCAGCAGTGATGAACAGGGGGCCTCCTACGAGCAGTACTTC | CASSDEQGASYEQYF | TRBD1 | TRBV6-1 | 15 | TRBJ2-7 | NA
TGTGCCAGCATCAAAACCGTGGGAGCTAACTATGGCTACACCTTC | CASIKTVGANYGYTF | NA | TRBV6-5 | 15 | TRBJ1-2 | NA
TGTGCCAGCAGCTTTTCCTACGGATCTGCCTACGAGCAGTACTTC | CASSFSYGSAYEQYF | NA | TRBV5-4 | 15 | TRBJ2-7 | NA
TGCGCCAGCAGCCAAGAATGGGGTTCGGGGGGCGAGCAGTACTTC | CASSQEWGSGGEQYF | TRBD2 | TRBV4-1 | 15 | TRBJ2-7 | NA
TGCGCCAGCAGCCAAGAGGTAACAGGGCCTGAGCAGTTCTTC | CASSQEVTGPEQFF | NA | TRBV4-3 | 14 | TRBJ2-1 | once
TGCGCCAGCAGCTCAGGACAGGCAACTAATGAAAAACTGTTTTTT | CASSSGQATNEKLFF | TRBD1 | TRBV5-1 | 15 | TRBJ1-4 | NA
TGTGCCAGCAGCTTGCGGGGGGGCGGTGGAAGCGGCGCCTACGAGCAGTACTTC | CASSLRGGGGSGAYEQYF | TRBD2 | TRBV5-5 | 18 | TRBJ2-7 | NA
TGTGCCAGCAGCTTGGCTCGGACCTTAGAATACTATGGCTACACCTTC | CASSLARTLEYYGYTF | NA | TRBV5-4 | 16 | TRBJ1-2 | NA
TGTGCCAGCAGTGACCCGGGACTAGCGGAAATCAATGAGCAGTTCTTC | CASSDPGLAEINEQFF | TRBD2 | TRBV6-1 | 16 | TRBJ2-1 | NA
TGTGCCAGCAGTTCAAAAGGGACAGGGGGCGGGACTGAAGCTTTCTTT | CASSSKGTGGGTEAFF | TRBD1 | TRBV7-2 | 16 | TRBJ1-1 | few
TGTGCTAGTGCAACCGGGCCCATGGAGCAGTACTTC | CASATGPMEQYF | NA | TRBV12-5 | 12 | TRBJ2-7 | NA
TGTGCCAGCAGCCCCCCCTTTGCGCCCTCGAACAATGAGCAGTTCTTC | CASSPPFAPSNNEQFF | NA | TRBV7-2 | 16 | TRBJ2-1 | NA
TGTGCCAGCAGTCCGGGACTAGCTAACACCGGGGAGCTGTTTTTT | CASSPGLANTGELFF | TRBD2 | TRBV6-5 | 15 | TRBJ2-2 | NA
TGTGCCAGTAGCTCGGGTCTTCGGCGCAATCAGCCCCAGCATTTT | CASSSGLRRNQPQHF | NA | TRBV19 | 15 | TRBJ1-5 | NA
TGCGCCAGCAGCTCCGTGGGCGGGAGGGCCTACGAGCAGTACTTC | CASSSVGGRAYEQYF | TRBD2 | TRBV5-1 | 15 | TRBJ2-7 | few
TGTGCCAGCAGCTACGGGGGGGCCGGGCATGAGCAGTTCTTC | CASSYGGAGHEQFF | TRBD2 | TRBV5-4 | 14 | TRBJ2-1 | NA
TGTGCCTGGAGCCGCGGGGGAAATAGCAATCAGCCCCAGCATTTT | CAWSRGGNSNQPQHF | NA | TRBV30 | 15 | TRBJ1-5 | NA
TGCGCCAGCAGTGCGGGAAAATCTAATGAAAAACTGTTTTTT | CASSAGKSNEKLFF | NA | TRBV10-1 | 14 | TRBJ1-4 | NA
TGTGCCAGCAGCAAGGTTCCCATATCTTATCGCCTACCCCAGCATTTT | CASSKVPISYRLPQHF | NA | TRBV21-1 | 16 | TRBJ1-5 | once
TGCGCCAGCAGCCAACGGGACGCTTATGGCTACACCTTC | CASSQRDAYGYTF | NA | TRBV4-1 | 13 | TRBJ1-2 | once